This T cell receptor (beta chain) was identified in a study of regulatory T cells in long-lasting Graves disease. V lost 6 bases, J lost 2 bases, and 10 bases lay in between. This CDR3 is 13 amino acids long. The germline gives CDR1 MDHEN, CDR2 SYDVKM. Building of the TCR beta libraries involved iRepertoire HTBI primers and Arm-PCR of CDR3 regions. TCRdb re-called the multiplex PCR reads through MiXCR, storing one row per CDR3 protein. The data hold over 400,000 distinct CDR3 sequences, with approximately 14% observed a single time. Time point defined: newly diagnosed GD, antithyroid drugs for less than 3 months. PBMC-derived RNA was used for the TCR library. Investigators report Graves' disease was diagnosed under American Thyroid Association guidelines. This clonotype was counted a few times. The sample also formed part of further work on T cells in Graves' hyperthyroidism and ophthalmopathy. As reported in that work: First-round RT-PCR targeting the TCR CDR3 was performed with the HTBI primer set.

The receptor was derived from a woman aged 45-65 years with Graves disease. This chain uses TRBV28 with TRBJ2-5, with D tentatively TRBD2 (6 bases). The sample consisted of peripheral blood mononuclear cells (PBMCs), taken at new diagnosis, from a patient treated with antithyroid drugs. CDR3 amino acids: CASRELAQETQYF. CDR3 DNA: TGTGCCAGCAGGGAACTAGCACAAGAGACCCAGTACTTC. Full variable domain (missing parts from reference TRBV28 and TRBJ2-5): DVKVTQSSRYLVKRTGEKVFLECVQDMDHENMFWYRQDPGLGLRLIYFSYDVKMKEKGDIPEGYSVSREKKERFSLILESASTNQTSMYLCASRELAQETQYFGPGTRLLVL.